This passage covers 11 T cell receptor beta chains from one sample sequenced in a study of control samples from healthy donors and cancer patients. Method: immunoSEQ multiplex PCR; TCRdb's copy keeps in-frame clones and lacks some. Of more than 85,000 clones in the sample, 80% to 90% are singletons; the top ten hold under 20%. Sequencing used blood. Source of these receptors: a woman in her fifties or sixties in good health.

The rearrangement links TRBV6-5 to TRBJ1-6; D ambiguous. The germline gives CDR1 MNHEY, CDR2 SVGAGI. V shed 6 bases and J shed 4 bases, with 7 bases lying between them. CDR3 length: 13 residues. The CDR3 protein is CASSRTYNSPLHF. In nucleotides, the CDR3 is TGTGCCAGCAGCAGAACTTATAATTCACCCCTCCACTTT.

The chain combines TRBV6-2 or TRBV6-3 with TRBJ2-3; TRBD2 aligns across 14 bases. The germline V gene has CDR1 MNHEY and CDR2 SVGEGT. Trimming took 1 base from V and 10 from J; bases not matched to a gene: 4. The CDR3 has 15 amino acids. The CDR3 DNA reads as TGTGCCAGCAGTTACTGGGGGACTAGCGGGAGAGCGCAGTATTTT. As protein: CASSYWGTSGRAQYF.

The chain uses TRBV5-6 and TRBJ1-1, with no clear D. The CDR3 runs to 15 residues. The V gene lost 3 bases and the J gene lost 7 bases, with 19 bases spanning the gap. Germline-derived CDR1 and CDR2 are SGHDT and YYEEEE. The CDR3 region has the DNA TGTGCCAGCAGCTGGTTTGGGCCGGGGAATAATGAAGCTTTCTTT. It codes for CASSWFGPGNNEAFF.

The chain is built from TRBV20-1 and TRBJ2-3, with a weak D call TRBD1 (5 bases). Trimming removed 4 bases from V and 1 base from J, with 15 bases in between. Germline V CDR1 and CDR2: DFQATT, SNEGSKA (reference sequence). The CDR3 sequence is 15 residues long. The CDR3 DNA reads as TGCAGTGCTAATGAAGGGGTGACTCGCACAGATACGCAGTATTTT. Its protein is CSANEGVTRTDTQYF.

This clone has just a few counts. CDR3 loop: CASRGHGYEQYF. In DNA form, the CDR3 reads TGTGCCAGCAGAGGACACGGCTACGAGCAGTACTTC. The rearrangement joins TRBV14 to TRBJ2-7; maybe TRBD1 (5 bases). Germline CDR1 SGHDN, CDR2 FVKESK. V lost 6 bases to trimming and J lost 3 bases, with 9 bases between them. CDR3 length: 12 residues.

The J gene is TRBJ2-1, the V gene TRBV29-1; 8 bases line up with TRBD1. V gave up 3 bases and J gave up 8 bases; unmatched junction bases: 12. CDR3 length equals 15 residues. Per germline, CDR1 SQVTM and CDR2 ANQGSEA. The CDR3 nucleotides read TGCAGCGTTGATAGATGGACAGGGCAAATCCATGAGCAGTTCTTC. Its protein product is CSVDRWTGQIHEQFF.

The chain recombines TRBV2 with TRBJ1-5; D is unresolved. CDR1 and CDR2 from the germline V gene are SNHLY and FYNNEI. This CDR3 contains 15 residues. Trimming left V 6 bases short and J 0 bases short, with 12 bases between. This chain's CDR3 is CASSRTEYSNQPQHF. The CDR3 DNA follows: TGTGCCAGCAGCAGGACGGAGTATAGCAATCAGCCCCAGCATTTT.

The chain combines TRBV5-4 with TRBJ2-3; the match to TRBD1 covers 8 bases. V gave up 1 base and J gave up 4 bases; unmatched junction bases: 8. CDR3 length: 16 amino acids. Germline lookup yields CDR1 SGHNT and CDR2 YYREEE (reference sequence). The CDR3 loop reads CASSLLTGVDSDTQYF. In DNA form, the CDR3 reads TGTGCCAGCAGCTTGCTGACAGGGGTCGACTCAGATACGCAGTATTTT.

V usage is TRBV29-1 and J usage is TRBJ2-2, with D possibly matching TRBD1 (5 bases). V dropped 6 bases and J dropped 4 bases, with 15 bases sitting between them. Germline CDR1 reads SQVTM; CDR2 reads ANQGSEA. This CDR3 spans 14 amino acids. DNA for the CDR3: TGCAGCGTCGCAGGGTTCCGTGCCACCGGGGAGCTGTTTTTT. Protein: CSVAGFRATGELFF.

This rearrangement joins TRBV18 to TRBJ2-3; 7 nucleotides line up with TRBD2. Trimming at V came to 4 bases and at J to 6 bases, leaving 10 bases not matched to a gene. This CDR3 is built from 15 residues. Per germline, CDR1 KGHSH and CDR2 LQKENI. CDR3 nucleotides: TGTGCCAGCTCACGTTCCAGGACTAGGCCCGATACGCAGTATTTT. Amino acid sequence: CASSRSRTRPDTQYF.

CDR3 sequence reads: CASSLGTGTSSGANVLTF. CDR3 nucleotides: TGTGCCAGCAGCTTAGGTACAGGGACTAGCTCTGGGGCCAACGTCCTGACTTTC. The rearrangement uses TRBV11-3 and TRBJ2-6; 8 nucleotides agree with TRBD2. The CDR3 extends over 18 amino acids. CDR1 SGHNT and CDR2 YENEEA come from the germline V gene. V trimming: 1 base; J trimming: 0 bases; junction bases outside the gene matches: 5. The variable domain in full, completed from reference TRBV11-3 and TRBJ2-6, reads EAGVVQSPRYKIIEKKQPVAFWCNPISGHNTLYWYLQNLGQGPELLIRYENEEAVDDSQLPKDRFSAERLKGVDSTLKIQPAELGDSAVYLCASSLGTGTSSGANVLTFGAGSRLTVL.